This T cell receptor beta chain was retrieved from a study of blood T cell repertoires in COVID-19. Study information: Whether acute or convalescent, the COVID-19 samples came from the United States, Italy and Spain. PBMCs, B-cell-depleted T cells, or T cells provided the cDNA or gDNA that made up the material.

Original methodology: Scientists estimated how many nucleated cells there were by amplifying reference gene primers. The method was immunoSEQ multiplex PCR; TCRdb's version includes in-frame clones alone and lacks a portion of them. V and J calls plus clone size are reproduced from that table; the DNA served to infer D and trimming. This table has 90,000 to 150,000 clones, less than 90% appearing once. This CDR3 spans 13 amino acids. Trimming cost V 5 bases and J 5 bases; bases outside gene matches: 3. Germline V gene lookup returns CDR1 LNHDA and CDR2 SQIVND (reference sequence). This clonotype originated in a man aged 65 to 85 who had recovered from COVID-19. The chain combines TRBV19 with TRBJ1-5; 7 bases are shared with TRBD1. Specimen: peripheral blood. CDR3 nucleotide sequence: TGTGCCAGTAGTCCCAGGGGGGATCAGCCCCAGCATTTT. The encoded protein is CASSPRGDQPQHF.